A single sample gave rise to the 20 T cell receptor beta chains below, sequenced in a study of post-analysis software for immune sequencing data (dated by TCRdb to the mid-2010s). Summary of the overall study and its limitations: Significantly higher frequencies in patients than in controls were found for about five TRBV segments, including TRBV5-6, TRBV5-1 and TRBV20-1.

Their antigen targets remain unknown. Libraries were made using PCR. The instrument was an Illumina HiSeq 2500. To reduce PCR and sequencing biases, unique molecular identifiers were built into the TCR beta cDNA libraries. The public sequencing data were trimmed at Q25 with fastp and processed into clonotypes with MiXCR by TCRdb, which kept only in-frame beta chains. Identical CDR3 proteins give one entry, which carries the most common genes and DNA. Counted in this sample were hundreds of thousands of distinct CDR3 sequences; nearly 45% of them appeared once. The ten top clones hold roughly 12% of the sample. Sequencing was performed on blood. These receptors came from a girl between 5 and 17 years old with multiple sclerosis.

The chain combines TRBV6-5 with TRBJ2-3; D is ambiguous. Per germline, CDR1 MNHEY and CDR2 SVGAGI. There are 16 residues in the CDR3. The germline V and J ends were trimmed by 3 bases and 6 bases, with 19 bases remaining between them. Here the CDR3 DNA reads TGTGCCAGCAGTTATGAGGAGACTCCAAGGTCGGATACGCAGTATTTT. Translating it yields CASSYEETPRSDTQYF.

This clonotype was detected ten times or more. V is TRBV4-1 and J is TRBJ2-4, with a tentative D call TRBD2 (5 bases). Trimming took 1 base from V and 5 from J, leaving 12 bases between them. Germline assignment: CDR1 MGHRA and CDR2 YSYEKL. The CDR3 runs to 15 residues. CDR3 in DNA: TGCGCCAGCAGCCAAGCGGCGGGTAACGAAAACATTCAGTACTTC. This sequence encodes CASSQAAGNENIQYF.

V gene TRBV6-1 combines with J gene TRBJ2-1, with 7 bases fitting TRBD2. The germline CDR1 and CDR2 sequences are MNHNS and SASEGT. The V gene end was trimmed by 3 bases and the J gene end by 1 base; junction bases not matched to a gene: 3. The CDR3 runs 15 residues. Here the CDR3 reads CASSEVSGSYNEQFF. The CDR3 bases are TGTGCCAGCAGTGAGGTTAGCGGGTCCTACAATGAGCAGTTCTTC.

In its sample, this clonotype was seen many times. This chain uses TRBV29-1 with TRBJ2-3; 13 nucleotides match TRBD2. The ends lost 5 bases at V and 0 bases at J; junction bases unmatched: 5. The CDR3 is made up of 16 amino acids. The germline gives CDR1 SQVTM, CDR2 ANQGSEA. As DNA, the CDR3 is TGCAGCGTTTCCGGACTAGCGGGGGTTAGCACAGATACGCAGTATTTT. It translates to CSVSGLAGVSTDTQYF.

The chain recombines TRBV11-1 with TRBJ2-1; D gene uncertain. The CDR3 is 11 residues long. Trimming left V 7 bases short and J 8 bases short, with 9 bases between. The germline V gene has CDR1 SGHAT and CDR2 FQDESV (reference sequence). CDR3 DNA sequence: TGTGCCAGCACTGCAGGCGATGAGCAGTTCTTC. Translated, it gives CASTAGDEQFF.

The genes are TRBV4-1 and TRBJ2-5; 7 nucleotides agree with TRBD1. After removal of 1 base from V and 4 bases from J, the junction contained 3 bases not matched to a gene. CDR1 MGHRA and CDR2 YSYEKL come from the germline V gene. The CDR3 loop spans 14 amino acids. CDR3 in amino acids: CASSQGDRVETQYF. The CDR3 nucleotides read TGCGCCAGCAGCCAAGGGGACAGAGTAGAGACCCAGTACTTC.

This chain links TRBV7-2 with TRBJ2-1, with 7 positions matching TRBD1. V was pared by 2 bases and J by 3 bases, with 10 bases of the junction left unmatched. CDR1 and CDR2 from the germline V gene are SGHTA and FQGNSA. This CDR3 is built from 17 residues. The CDR3 region is CASSLSWDRTHYNEQFF. The DNA for the CDR3 is TGTGCCAGCAGCTTATCATGGGACAGAACCCACTACAATGAGCAGTTCTTC.

The V and J genes are TRBV29-1 and TRBJ2-5; 7 positions agree with TRBD1. Judging by the DNA end, TRBJ2-7 fits better; the J call may be wrong. CDR1 and CDR2 from the germline V gene are SQVTM and ANQGSEA. The CDR3 length is 13 residues. CDR3 protein: CSVGETGFHEQYF. The CDR3 DNA reads TGCAGCGTTGGGGAGACAGGGTTCCACGAGCAGTACTTC.

The rearrangement links TRBV7-9 to TRBJ2-7, with 8 nucleotides matching TRBD2. The CDR3 consists of 16 residues. Germline assignment: CDR1 SEHNR and CDR2 FQNEAQ (reference sequence). Trimming at V came to 4 bases and at J to 0 bases, leaving 8 bases not matched to a gene. This CDR3 reads CASSSASGRGSYEQYF. CDR3 coding DNA: TGTGCCAGCAGCTCGGCGAGCGGGAGAGGCTCCTACGAGCAGTACTTC.

This clonotype is a singleton in its sample. The chain uses TRBV7-2 and TRBJ2-3; weak D call: TRBD2 (6 bases). The CDR3 has 16 residues. Trimming took off 0 bases at V and 1 base at J, with 11 bases between the two ends. Germline V CDR1 and CDR2: SGHTA, FQGNSA. CDR3 sequence: CASSLAGGGGTDTQYF. The CDR3 coding sequence is TGTGCCAGCAGCTTAGCGGGAGGTGGCGGCACAGATACGCAGTATTTT.

V gene TRBV7-2 combines with J gene TRBJ2-7; D unclear. V was pared by 5 bases and J by 2 bases, with 16 bases between. There are 15 residues in the CDR3. CDR1 is SGHTA and CDR2 is FQGNSA in the germline V gene. The CDR3 bases are TGTGCCAGCAGCCGTACACAGCTTGCAACCTACGAGCAGTACTTC. Translation: CASSRTQLATYEQYF.

This clonotype was seen only once. This CDR3 reads CASGTATYEQYF. CDR3 bases: TGTGCCAGCGGGACGGCAACCTACGAGCAGTACTTC. This chain connects TRBV2 to TRBJ2-7; D might be TRBD1 or TRBD2, each matching 5 bases. The germline gives CDR1 SNHLY, CDR2 FYNNEI. This CDR3 comprises 12 residues. V was trimmed by 8 bases and J by 2 bases, leaving 10 bases between them. The whole variable domain, remainder taken from reference TRBV2 and TRBJ2-7, is EPEVTQTPSHQVTQMGQEVILRCVPISNHLYFYWYRQILGQKVEFLVSFYNNEISEKSEIFDDQFSVERPDGSNFTLKIRSTKLEDSAMYFCASGTATYEQYFGPGTRLTVT.

This chain links TRBV6-1 with TRBJ2-7, with a tentative D call TRBD1 (5 bases). The germline CDR1 and CDR2 sequences are MNHNS and SASEGT. This CDR3 comprises 17 residues. Trimming shortened V by 0 bases and J by 2 bases, and 17 bases separated the two germline ends. CDR3 nucleotides: TGTGCCAGCAGTGAAGCCGAAAACAGGTTCAGCCCCTACGAGCAGTACTTC. This encodes CASSEAENRFSPYEQYF.

The chain links TRBV28 to TRBJ2-1; 7 positions agree with TRBD2. Germline V gene lookup returns CDR1 MDHEN and CDR2 SYDVKM. The CDR3 spans 13 residues. J was trimmed by 11 bases and V by 6 bases; bases with no gene match: 10. The CDR3 coding sequence is TGTGCCAGCAGACGCGCTAGCGGATCACAGCAGTTCTTC. This encodes CASRRASGSQQFF. Full variable domain (outside the CDR3, taken from reference TRBV28 and TRBJ2-1): DVKVTQSSRYLVKRTGEKVFLECVQDMDHENMFWYRQDPGLGLRLIYFSYDVKMKEKGDIPEGYSVSREKKERFSLILESASTNQTSMYLCASRRASGSQQFFGPGTRLTVL.

The chain uses TRBV6-2 or TRBV6-3 and TRBJ2-7; 10 bases map to TRBD1. This CDR3 has 13 amino acids. Per germline, CDR1 MNHEY and CDR2 SVGEGT. J gave up 5 bases and V 6 bases, and 4 bases lay outside the gene matches. CDR3 in DNA: TGTGCCAGCAGACAGACAGGGGGCGACGAGCAGTACTTC. Translated: CASRQTGGDEQYF.

This clonotype occurred a few times. This sequence joins TRBV29-1 and TRBJ2-3, with 14 bases that match TRBD2. J was trimmed by 8 bases and V by 8 bases; bases with no gene match: 12. The V gene's germline CDR1 is SQVTM and CDR2 ANQGSEA. This CDR3 has 15 residues. The CDR3 sequence is CSLRTSGRTEGTQYF. CDR3 DNA sequence: TGCAGCTTACGGACTAGCGGGAGGACCGAGGGTACGCAGTATTTT.

This chain links TRBV29-1 with TRBJ2-3, with TRBD1 identical over 9 bases. Germline lookup yields CDR1 SQVTM and CDR2 ANQGSEA. V lost 4 bases, J lost 4 bases, and 3 bases stayed unmatched. The CDR3 covers 13 residues. CDR3: CSVGQGGPDTQYF. CDR3 sequence (DNA): TGCAGCGTTGGACAGGGGGGCCCAGATACGCAGTATTTT.

This clonotype was counted only a few times. The chain recombines TRBV27 with TRBJ2-1, with no clear D. In germline, CDR1 is MNHEY, CDR2 SMNVEV (reference sequence). V gave up 4 bases and J gave up 9 bases, with 19 bases separating them. The CDR3 runs to 15 residues. CDR3 amino acids: CASSSLGMSKGEQFF. The CDR3 DNA is TGTGCCAGCAGTTCCCTGGGCATGTCGAAGGGTGAGCAGTTCTTC.

This clonotype was recorded at least ten times. The chain combines TRBV7-8 with TRBJ2-1; 11 bases are a match to TRBD2. Germline trimming cut 5 bases from V and 10 bases from J; bases unmatched to any gene: 19. Germline V gene lookup returns CDR1 SGHVS and CDR2 FQNEAQ. This CDR3 is 18 amino acids long. The CDR3 reads CASSPRQMTSGTDGEQFF. As DNA, the CDR3 is TGTGCCAGCAGCCCACGCCAGATGACTAGCGGGACTGATGGGGAGCAGTTCTTC. The full variable domain, completed using reference TRBV7-8 and TRBJ2-1, is GAGVSQSPRYKVAKRGQDVALRCDPISGHVSLFWYQQALGQGPEFLTYFQNEAQLDKSGLPSDRFFAERPEGSVSTLKIQRTQQEDSAVYLCASSPRQMTSGTDGEQFFGPGTRLTVL.

The chain joins TRBV7-2 to TRBJ2-7; tentatively, D is TRBD1 or TRBD2 (5 bases each). The end of the DNA is better explained by TRBJ2-5, so the J call may be wrong. The germline V gene has CDR1 SGHTA and CDR2 FQGNSA. The CDR3 length is 14 residues. This CDR3 reads CASSLDAGTGTQYF. Here the CDR3 DNA reads TGTGCCAGCAGCTTAGACGCTGGGACGGGGACCCAGTACTTC.